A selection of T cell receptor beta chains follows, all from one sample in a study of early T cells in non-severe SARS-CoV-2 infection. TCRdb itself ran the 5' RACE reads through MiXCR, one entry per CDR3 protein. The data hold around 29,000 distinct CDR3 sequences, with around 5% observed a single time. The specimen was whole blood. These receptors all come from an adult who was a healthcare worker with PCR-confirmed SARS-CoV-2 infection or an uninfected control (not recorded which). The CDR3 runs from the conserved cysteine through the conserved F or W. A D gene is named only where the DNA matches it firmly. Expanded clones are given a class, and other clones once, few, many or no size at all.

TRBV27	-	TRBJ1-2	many	TGTGCCAGCAGTCCCGGACAGTTGGCCTATGGCTACACCTTC	CASSPGQLAYGYTF
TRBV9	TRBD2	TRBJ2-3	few	TGTGCCAGCACCGGTGGCGGGAGGACCGCAGATACGCAGTATTTT	CASTGGGRTADTQYF
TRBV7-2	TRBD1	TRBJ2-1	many	TGTGCCAGCAGCCCCCGGACAGGGGACTACAATGAGCAGTTCTTC	CASSPRTGDYNEQFF
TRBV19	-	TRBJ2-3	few	TGTGCCAGTAGACCAGGGTCGGGGGATACGCAGTATTTT	CASRPGSGDTQYF
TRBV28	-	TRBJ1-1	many	TGTGCCAGCAGTGCTTACAGGGTTGAAGCTTTCTTT	CASSAYRVEAFF
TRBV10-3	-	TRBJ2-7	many	TGTGCCATCAGTGACGAACCCATTTACGAGCAGTACTTC	CAISDEPIYEQYF
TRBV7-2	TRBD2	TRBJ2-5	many	TGTGCCAGCAGCCCCAGAGCGGGAGGGCGTGAGGAGACCCAGTACTTC	CASSPRAGGREETQYF
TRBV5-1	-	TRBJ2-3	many	TGCGCCAGCAGTTACAGGGAATTGAGGACAGATACGCAGTATTTT	CASSYRELRTDTQYF
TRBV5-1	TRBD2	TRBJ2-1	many	TGCGCCAGCGGACTAACTAGCGGGAGGAGCAATGAGCAGTTCTTC	CASGLTSGRSNEQFF
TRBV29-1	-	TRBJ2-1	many	TGCAGCGTTGAATGGCAGGGGCGAATAGCCTACAATGAGCAGTTCTTC	CSVEWQGRIAYNEQFF
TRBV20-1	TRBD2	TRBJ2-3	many	TGCAGTGCTAGCGGGGTCACGACTAGCGGTAGCACAGATACGCAGTATTTT	CSASGVTTSGSTDTQYF
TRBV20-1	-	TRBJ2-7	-	TGCAGTGCTTCGAGAGCAGGCGATTCCTACGAGCAGTACTTC	CSASRAGDSYEQYF
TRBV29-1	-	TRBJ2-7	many	TGCAGCGTAGCCACCAGATTGGGCTACGAGCAGTACTTC	CSVATRLGYEQYF
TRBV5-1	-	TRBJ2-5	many	TGCGCCAGCAGCTTGGGGCAGTTCCAAGAGACCCAGTACTTC	CASSLGQFQETQYF
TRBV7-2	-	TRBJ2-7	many	TGTGCCAGCAGCCAAGAAAGGGGGTCCTACGAGCAGTACTTC	CASSQERGSYEQYF
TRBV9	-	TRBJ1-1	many	TGTGCCAGCAGCGTAGAGGGTGTAGGTGCGGGCACTGAAGCTTTCTTT	CASSVEGVGAGTEAFF
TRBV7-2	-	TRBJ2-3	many	TGTGCCAGCAGCTTAGGACTCGGAGATACGCAGTATTTT	CASSLGLGDTQYF
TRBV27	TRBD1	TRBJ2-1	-	TGTGCCAGCCTCGACAGGGCGGTGAAGGGTGAGCAGTTCTTC	CASLDRAVKGEQFF
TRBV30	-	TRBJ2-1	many	TGTGCCCTCTTCCAGTACAGTTACAATGAGCAGTTCTTC	CALFQYSYNEQFF
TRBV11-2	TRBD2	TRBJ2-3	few	TGTGCCAGCACTTTTGGGGCTAGCGGGAGTGCAGATACGCAGTATTTT	CASTFGASGSADTQYF
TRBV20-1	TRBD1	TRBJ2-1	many	TGCAGTGCTATATCGGGACAGGGCGGCAATGAGCAGTTCTTC	CSAISGQGGNEQFF
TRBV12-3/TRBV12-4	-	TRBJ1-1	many	TGTGCCAGCAGTTTGTTGGGGGGGCTGGGTGAAGCTTTCTTT	CASSLLGGLGEAFF
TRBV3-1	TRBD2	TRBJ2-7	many	TGTGCCAGCAGCCAAGGGACTAGCGGGGTTTACGAGCAGTACTTC	CASSQGTSGVYEQYF
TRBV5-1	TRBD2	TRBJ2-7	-	TGCGCCAGCAGCTCGCTAGCGGGAGTAGGCAGGTACGAGCAGTACTTC	CASSSLAGVGRYEQYF
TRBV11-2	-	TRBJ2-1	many	TGTGCCAGCAGCCCCGGACACTCTACCTACAATGAGCAGTTCTTC	CASSPGHSTYNEQFF
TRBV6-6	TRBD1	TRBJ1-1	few	TGTGCCAGCGAAGACAGGGGCGGTGGCACTGAAGCTTTCTTT	CASEDRGGGTEAFF
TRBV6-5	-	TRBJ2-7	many	TGTGCCAGCAGTTACCGCAGGGCCCTTTACGAGCAGTACTTC	CASSYRRALYEQYF
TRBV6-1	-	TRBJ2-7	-	TGTGCCAGCACCCGAGCGGTCCCCTCCTACGAGCAGTACTTC	CASTRAVPSYEQYF
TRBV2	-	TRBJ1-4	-	TGTGCCAGCAGTGAAGTTGAAAAACTGTTTTTT	CASSEVEKLFF
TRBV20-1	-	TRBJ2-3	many	TGCAGCGTCTCGAATAGCGCACGTAGCACAGATACGCAGTATTTT	CSVSNSARSTDTQYF
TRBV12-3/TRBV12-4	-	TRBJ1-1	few	TGTGCCAGCAGAGAACAGGGGAACACTGAAGCTTTCTTT	CASREQGNTEAFF
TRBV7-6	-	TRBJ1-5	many	TGTGCCAGCAGCTTAACCGACAGCAATCAGCCCCAGCATTTT	CASSLTDSNQPQHF
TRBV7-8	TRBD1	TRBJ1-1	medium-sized	TGTGCCAGCAGACACGTACAGGGGTTGACTTTCTTT	CASRHVQGLTFF
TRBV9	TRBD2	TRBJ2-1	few	TGTGCCAGCAGCGCACTAGCGTACAATGAGCAGTTCTTC	CASSALAYNEQFF
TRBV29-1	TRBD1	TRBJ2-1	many	TGCAGCGTCGCGTGGGGGACAGGGGGCATGAATGAGCAGTTCTTC	CSVAWGTGGMNEQFF
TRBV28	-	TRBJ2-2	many	TGTGCCAGCAGTCCAGGGGACACTTCGAACACCGGGGAGCTGTTTTTT	CASSPGDTSNTGELFF
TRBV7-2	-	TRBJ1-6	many	TGTGCCAGCAGCTTAGATGGGGCCTATAATTCACCCCTCCACTTT	CASSLDGAYNSPLHF
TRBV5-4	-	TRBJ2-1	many	TGTGCCAGCAGCTTGGATTACGGCAGGGGGGTCAATGAGCAGTTCTTC	CASSLDYGRGVNEQFF
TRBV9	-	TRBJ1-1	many	TGTGCCAGCAGCGTAGGAGGGCGAGGGGGGAACACTGAAGCTTTCTTT	CASSVGGRGGNTEAFF
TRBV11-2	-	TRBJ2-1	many	TGTGCCAGCAGCCGAGGTAGGCCAGGGGTGGATGTTGAGCAGTTCTTC	CASSRGRPGVDVEQFF
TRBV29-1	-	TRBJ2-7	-	TGCAGCGTTGTCGGGGCGGCCTACGAGCAGTACTTC	CSVVGAAYEQYF
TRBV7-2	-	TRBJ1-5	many	TGTGCCAGCAGCTTCAATTTAATCGAGCCCCAGCATTTT	CASSFNLIEPQHF
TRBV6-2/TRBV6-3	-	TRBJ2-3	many	TGTGCCAGCAGTTACCCCTCCGCAATCACAGATACGCAGTATTTT	CASSYPSAITDTQYF
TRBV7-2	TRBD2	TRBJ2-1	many	TGTGCCAGCAGCTTGGATGCGGGACTAGCGGCCTGGGGGATCTGGACCTACAATGAGCAGTTCTTC	CASSLDAGLAAWGIWTYNEQFF
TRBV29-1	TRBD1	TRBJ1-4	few	TGCAGCGTTGCGACAGGGTCTAATGAAAAACTGTTTTTT	CSVATGSNEKLFF
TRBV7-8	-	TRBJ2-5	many	TGTGCCAGCAGACCTGGGCCTAGTGGATTCAAAGAGACCCAGTACTTC	CASRPGPSGFKETQYF
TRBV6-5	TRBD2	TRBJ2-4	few	TGTGCCAGCAGCGATCTTGGCGGGAGACACATTCAGTACTTC	CASSDLGGRHIQYF
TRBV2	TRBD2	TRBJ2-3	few	TGTGCCAGCAGTTTAGCGGGAGGGCCAGATACGCAGTATTTT	CASSLAGGPDTQYF
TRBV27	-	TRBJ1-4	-	TGTGCCAGCAGTTTAGGGGGTCCGAATGAAAAACTGTTTTTT	CASSLGGPNEKLFF
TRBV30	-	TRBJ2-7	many	TGTGCCTGGAGTGTACGGGGATCCTACGAGCAGTACTTC	CAWSVRGSYEQYF
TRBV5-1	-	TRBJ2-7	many	TGCGCCAGCAGCTTCGGGGGAGATCTCTACGAGCAGTACTTC	CASSFGGDLYEQYF
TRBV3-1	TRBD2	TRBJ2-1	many	TGTGCCAGCAGCCAAGAAGGGCTAGCGGGATACAATGAGCAGTTCTTC	CASSQEGLAGYNEQFF
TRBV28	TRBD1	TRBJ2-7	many	TGTGCCAGCAGTCCCCAGGGGGCAGTGGGGTACGAGCAGTACTTC	CASSPQGAVGYEQYF
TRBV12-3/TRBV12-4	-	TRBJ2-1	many	TGTGCCAGCAGCAGGACAGCCTACAATGAGCAGTTCTTC	CASSRTAYNEQFF
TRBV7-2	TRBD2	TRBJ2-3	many	TGTGCCAGCAGCTCAGCGGGAGGTGTAGATACGCAGTATTTT	CASSSAGGVDTQYF